Listed below are T cell receptor beta chains from one sample, sequenced in a study of control samples from healthy donors and cancer patients. TCRdb's table, derived via immunoSEQ multiplex PCR, lists solely in-frame clones and lacks some. This sample has 90,000 or so clones, with less than 85% found just once. Sequenced material: PBMCs. The receptors shown here come from a man aged 65-85 years with lung cancer. The CDR3 runs from the conserved cysteine through the conserved F or W. A D gene is named only where the DNA matches it firmly.

V: TRBV5-6
D: NA
CDR3: CASSLFGFAYEQYF

V: TRBV7-3
D: TRBD1
CDR3: CASSFSRTGDGGYTF

V: TRBV7-3
D: TRBD2
CDR3: CASSLLAGPYNEQFF

V: TRBV9
D: TRBD1
CDR3: CASSPSTGTYEQYF

V: TRBV18
D: NA
CDR3: CASSPAVPTANTEAFF

V: TRBV6-6
D: TRBD2
CDR3: CASSSPSGLGQETQYF

V: TRBV18
D: TRBD2
CDR3: CASSPGLAEETQYF

V: TRBV24-1
D: TRBD1
CDR3: CATSEATGLQETQYF

V: TRBV11-2
D: NA
CDR3: CASSLDRAANEKLFF

V: TRBV25-1
D: TRBD1
CDR3: CASSEYLGTGGDEQYF

V: TRBV12-5
D: NA
CDR3: CASGERGNQPQHF

V: TRBV18
D: NA
CDR3: CASSALTRGRGGNTIYF

V: TRBV5-4
D: TRBD2
CDR3: CASSLGLAGRVADTQYF

V: TRBV4-1
D: NA
CDR3: CASSQDVRAGDTQYF

V: TRBV5-4
D: TRBD2
CDR3: CASRDTSGGHTDTQYF

V: TRBV27
D: NA
CDR3: CASSLSDERTEAFF

V: TRBV18
D: TRBD1
CDR3: CASSPPKGAGEQFF

V: TRBV5-6
D: NA
CDR3: CASSFPGTLNTIYF

V: TRBV28
D: NA
CDR3: CASSSVPLGYGYTF

V: TRBV6-5
D: NA
CDR3: CASSPGLGGTDTQYF

V: TRBV7-3
D: NA
CDR3: CASSLSGETQYF

V: TRBV10-3
D: TRBD1
CDR3: CAISADGTAYEQYF

V: TRBV29-1
D: NA
CDR3: CSVGGGTNTEAFF

V: TRBV5-5
D: NA
CDR3: CASSFASNEQYF